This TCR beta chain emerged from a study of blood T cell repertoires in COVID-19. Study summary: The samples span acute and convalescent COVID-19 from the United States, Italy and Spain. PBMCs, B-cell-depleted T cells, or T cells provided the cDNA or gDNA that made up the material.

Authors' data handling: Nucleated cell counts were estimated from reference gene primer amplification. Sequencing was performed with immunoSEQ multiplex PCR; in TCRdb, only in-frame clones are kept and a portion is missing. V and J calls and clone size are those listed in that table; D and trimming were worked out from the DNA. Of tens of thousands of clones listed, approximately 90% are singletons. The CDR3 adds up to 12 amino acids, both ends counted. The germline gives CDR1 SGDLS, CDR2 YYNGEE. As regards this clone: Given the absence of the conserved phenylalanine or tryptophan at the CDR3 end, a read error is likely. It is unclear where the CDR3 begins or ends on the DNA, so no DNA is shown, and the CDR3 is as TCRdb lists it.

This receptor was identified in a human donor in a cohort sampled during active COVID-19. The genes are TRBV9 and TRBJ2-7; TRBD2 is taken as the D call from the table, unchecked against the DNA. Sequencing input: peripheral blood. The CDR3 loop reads CALTSGGPSRKS.